These 21 T cell receptor beta chains were sequenced from one sample in a study of CD8 T cells in Susac syndrome (dated 2019 in TCRdb). Libraries were built with the immunoSEQ multiplex PCR assay. RNA was extracted using the RNeasy kit, and roughly 0.45 to 1 microgram was reverse transcribed with random hexamers. TCRdb trimmed public reads at Q25 via fastp, called clones via MiXCR and kept in-frame beta chains. Every CDR3 protein is listed once, alongside the most common genes and DNA of its rows. This sample has 85,000 to 95,000 distinct CDR3 sequences in its table, and about 93% of those were observed once. Together, the top ten hold about 0.29% of the sample. The sequenced material came from CD4+ T cells from PBMCs. Source of these receptors: a human donor with Susac syndrome.

This chain uses TRBV9 with TRBJ2-1; TRBD2 agrees at 8 bases. The CDR3 spans 15 residues. V was pared by 0 bases and J by 6 bases, with 5 bases of the junction left unmatched. The germline V gene has CDR1 SGDLS and CDR2 YYNGEE. This CDR3 reads CASSVDLAGSNEQFF. CDR3 DNA sequence: TGTGCCAGCAGCGTAGACCTAGCGGGCAGCAATGAGCAGTTCTTC. Supplemented by reference TRBV9 and TRBJ2-1, the full variable domain reads DSGVTQTPKHLITATGQRVTLRCSPRSGDLSVYWYQQSLDQGLQFLIQYYNGEERAKGNILERFSAQQFPDLHSELNLSSLELGDSALYFCASSVDLAGSNEQFFGPGTRLTVL.

The chain recombines TRBV11-2 with TRBJ2-3, with D perhaps matching TRBD2 (5 bases). Germline loops: CDR1 SGHAT, CDR2 FQNNGV. The CDR3 loop spans 14 amino acids. The V and J ends lost 5 bases and 1 base respectively, with 10 bases between them. The CDR3 protein is CASSVLGRTDTQYF. Here the CDR3 DNA reads TGTGCCAGCAGCGTACTAGGGCGCACAGATACGCAGTATTTT.

The chain couples TRBV2 to TRBJ1-1; D possibly corresponds to TRBD1 (5 bases). The CDR3 has 13 residues. In germline, CDR1 is SNHLY, CDR2 FYNNEI. Trimming removed 6 bases at V and 7 bases at J, with 15 bases between. CDR3 sequence (DNA): TGTGCCAGCAGCAGGCGTAATAGGGGTGAAGCTTTCTTT. It encodes CASSRRNRGEAFF. Looking up the rest from reference TRBV2 and TRBJ1-1 gives the full variable domain: EPEVTQTPSHQVTQMGQEVILRCVPISNHLYFYWYRQILGQKVEFLVSFYNNEISEKSEIFDDQFSVERPDGSNFTLKIRSTKLEDSAMYFCASSRRNRGEAFFGQGTRLTVV.

CDR3 DNA sequence: TGTGCCAGCAGCTTAGCGCCCCCGACTAGCGGGGTTAAGACCCAGTACTTC. It yields the protein CASSLAPPTSGVKTQYF. The rearrangement uses TRBV7-2 and TRBJ2-5, with 11 bases that match TRBD2. The CDR3 totals 17 residues. Per the germline V gene, CDR1 is SGHTA and CDR2 is FQGNSA. Trimming removed 0 bases from V and 6 bases from J; junction bases left unmatched: 9.

The chain uses TRBV7-6 and TRBJ2-3; D may be TRBD2 (6 bases). Per germline, CDR1 SGHVS and CDR2 FNYEAQ. V was clipped by 5 bases and J by 2 bases, with 14 bases between them. This CDR3 contains 15 residues. The CDR3 DNA reads as TGTGCCAGCAGCCCCTCGGGGGTCCTCACAGATACGCAGTATTTT. Translated, it gives CASSPSGVLTDTQYF.

The chain combines TRBV2 with TRBJ1-5; 10 positions agree with TRBD1. CDR1 and CDR2 from the germline V gene are SNHLY and FYNNEI. V was pared by 7 bases and J by 9 bases, with 12 bases of the junction left unmatched. This CDR3 has 15 residues. Here the CDR3 DNA reads TGTGCCAGCAACCCGGAGGGGACAGGGGTGGGGCCCCAGCATTTT. Translated: CASNPEGTGVGPQHF.

V is TRBV4-1 and J is TRBJ2-7, with D tentatively TRBD1 (6 bases). CDR3 length: 16 residues. Germline CDR1 MGHRA, CDR2 YSYEKL. V lost 1 base and J lost 3, with 16 bases in between. Written as DNA, the CDR3 is TGCGCCAGCAGCCAAGCCCTCGGGGAAGGGGGCTACGAGCAGTACTTC. Translating it yields CASSQALGEGGYEQYF.

The genes are TRBV7-2 and TRBJ2-5; D may be TRBD1 or TRBD2 (5 bases each). V lost 3 bases and J lost 3, with 11 bases in between. This CDR3 region has 14 residues. Germline V lookup: CDR1 SGHTA, CDR2 FQGNSA. The CDR3 is CASSLLGTEETQYF. As DNA, the CDR3 is TGTGCCAGCAGCTTGCTTGGGACGGAAGAGACCCAGTACTTC.

This clonotype was recorded once. The V and J genes are TRBV11-2 and TRBJ1-3; D is perhaps TRBD1 (6 bases). The CDR3 loop spans 13 amino acids. Trimming took 5 bases from V and 4 from J, leaving 9 bases between them. CDR1 SGHAT and CDR2 FQNNGV come from the germline V gene. For the CDR3, the DNA is TGTGCCAGCAGCCTAGGACAGGGAAACACCATATATTTT. It translates to CASSLGQGNTIYF.

CDR3 residues: CASSQGTYEQYF. CDR3 DNA: TGCGCCAGCTCGCAGGGGACCTACGAGCAGTACTTC. The chain links TRBV5-1 to TRBJ2-7; perhaps TRBD1 as D (6 bases). This CDR3 has 12 amino acids. Trimming took 7 bases from V and 2 from J, leaving 10 bases between them. Germline V gives CDR1 SGHRS, CDR2 YFSETQ.

The gene calls are TRBV30 and TRBJ1-5; TRBD1 matches 8 bases. Looked up from germline, CDR1 is GTSNPN and CDR2 is SVGIG (reference sequence). Losses at the gene ends were 3 bases for V and 0 bases for J; bases not matched to a gene: 10. This CDR3 has 17 amino acids. CDR3: CAWRSGQGWGSNQPQHF. CDR3 nucleotides: TGTGCCTGGAGATCAGGACAGGGCTGGGGTAGCAATCAGCCCCAGCATTTT.

The CDR3 nucleotides are TGTGCCTGGAGGGACAGGGGTCCTTATAATTCACCCCTCCACTTT. Encoded protein: CAWRDRGPYNSPLHF. This chain links TRBV30 with TRBJ1-6, with TRBD1 matching over 9 bases. The germline CDR1 and CDR2 sequences are GTSNPN and SVGIG (reference sequence). J gave up 4 bases and V 3 bases, and 4 bases lay outside the gene matches. The length of the CDR3 is 15 residues.

This sequence joins TRBV6-2 or TRBV6-3 and TRBJ2-5; no firm D call. Germline CDR1 and CDR2: MNHEY and SVGEGT. The CDR3 sequence is 16 residues long. V was shortened by 0 bases and J by 5 bases, with 16 bases between the two germline ends. The CDR3 reads CASSYSFGARKETQYF. CDR3 nucleotide sequence: TGTGCCAGCAGTTACTCTTTCGGCGCGCGGAAGGAGACCCAGTACTTC.

V is TRBV29-1 and J is TRBJ2-2; 10 nucleotides match TRBD2. Unmatched junction bases numbered 7, after V lost 7 bases and J lost 5 bases. The CDR3 is made up of 14 amino acids. CDR1 and CDR2 from the germline V gene are SQVTM and ANQGSEA. CDR3 in DNA: TGCAGCGCCCGAAGCGGGGGGGGGACCGGGGAGCTGTTTTTT. Its translation is CSARSGGGTGELFF.

The genes are TRBV2 and TRBJ1-2; D may be TRBD1 (5 bases). The germline CDR1 and CDR2 sequences are SNHLY and FYNNEI. V gave up 6 bases and J gave up 6 bases, with 14 bases separating them. The CDR3 covers 13 residues. The CDR3 DNA is TGTGCCAGCAGAGTCCGGGACGCGAATGGCTACACCTTC. Residues: CASRVRDANGYTF.

The chain recombines TRBV27 with TRBJ1-4; 7 bases agree with TRBD1. The V gene's germline CDR1 is MNHEY and CDR2 SMNVEV (reference sequence). The J segment lost 6 bases and the V segment lost 6 bases, leaving 7 bases of the junction unmatched. This CDR3 is 14 amino acids long. For the CDR3, the DNA is TGTGCCAGCAGCCGACAGGGACGTCATGAAAAACTGTTTTTT. Translating it yields CASSRQGRHEKLFF.

The V call is TRBV30, the J call TRBJ1-5, with 9 nucleotides matching TRBD1. With 7 bases clipped from V and 5 bases from J, the junction kept 9 bases outside the gene matches. CDR1 is GTSNPN and CDR2 is SVGIG in the germline V gene (reference sequence). The CDR3 is made up of 14 amino acids. CDR3 DNA sequence: TGTGCCTTGAATACAGGGGGCGCGGATCAGCCCCAGCATTTT. This codes for CALNTGGADQPQHF.

V gene TRBV20-1 combines with J gene TRBJ1-1; D is unresolved. The CDR3 sequence is 13 residues long. V lost 8 bases and J lost 0, with 13 bases in between. Germline CDR1 DFQATT, CDR2 SNEGSKA (reference sequence). The CDR3 DNA follows: TGCAGTTCTCGGGCAGAATTGAACACTGAAGCTTTCTTT. Translation: CSSRAELNTEAFF.

The chain links TRBV5-1 to TRBJ1-2, with TRBD1 matching over 8 bases. CDR1 and CDR2 (germline): SGHRS, YFSETQ. Germline trimming cut 3 bases from V and 8 bases from J; bases unmatched to any gene: 18. This CDR3 is built from 17 residues. The CDR3 sequence: CASSWGTLDREVNGYTF. CDR3 sequence (DNA): TGCGCCAGCAGCTGGGGGACTTTGGACAGGGAGGTAAACGGCTACACCTTC.

The chain is built from TRBV9 and TRBJ1-5, with D tentatively TRBD1 (5 bases). The germline V gene encodes CDR1 SGDLS and CDR2 YYNGEE. The CDR3 loop spans 15 amino acids. Trimming removed 3 bases at V and 4 bases at J, with 14 bases between. CDR3 coding DNA: TGTGCCAGCAGCGGCGGACGGGGGGGGAATCAGCCCCAGCATTTT. This gives the protein CASSGGRGGNQPQHF.

The sample holds one count of this clonotype. The CDR3 sequence is CASSDAKSTDTQYF. CDR3 bases: TGTGCCAGCAGTGATGCGAAGTCCACAGATACGCAGTATTTT. The chain carries TRBV2 and TRBJ2-3; D is uncertain. The CDR3 spans 14 residues. V was clipped by 3 bases and J by 2 bases, with 9 bases between them. Germline V CDR1 and CDR2: SNHLY, FYNNEI.